This T cell receptor (beta chain) was observed in a study of Graves' ophthalmopathy and Graves' hyperthyroidism. General study findings and limits: Most expanded clonotypes in thyroid above 0.001 frequency also showed up in blood.

The CDR3 is 12 amino acids. Between the trimmed V and J ends, which lost 3 bases and 4 bases, there was a span of 6 bases. Amplified TCR beta CDR3 regions were obtained using RNA transcripts as template. HTBI primers were used in a first-round RT-PCR, which preceded a second-round multiplex PCR. TCRdb processed the multiplex PCR reads anew with MiXCR; each CDR3 protein has one entry. The table shows roughly 170,000 distinct CDR3 sequences, with roughly 36% occurring only once. This clonotype was counted at least ten times. Its antigen is as yet unknown. Moderate-to-severe activity, with CAS ≥3, NOSPECS ≥4 and duration under 3 months, characterized the donors with ophthalmopathy. If patients had other autoimmune diseases, uncontrolled infections, pregnancy or lactation, they were excluded. PBMCs had their origin in fresh peripheral blood (over 8.5 ml).

The sequence came from a man aged 30 to 45 with Graves' ophthalmopathy. The genes are TRBV12-3 or TRBV12-4 and TRBJ2-5; D call uncertain. The sample comprised peripheral blood. The CDR3 reads CASSFDGETQYF. The CDR3 nucleotides read TGTGCCAGCAGTTTTGATGGAGAGACCCAGTACTTC.